Listed below are T cell receptor beta chains from one sample, sequenced in a study of CD8+CD57+ T cells in acquired aplastic anemia. MiXCR was run by TCRdb on the reads, yielding one entry per CDR3 protein. The sample has under 500,000 distinct CDR3 sequences; more than 25% are singletons. The specimen sequenced was sorted CD4+, CD8+, or CD8+CD57+ T cells (not recorded which) from PBMCs. The receptors stem from a human donor with aplastic anemia. The CDR3 runs from the conserved cysteine through the conserved F or W. The order of the fields is clone size, J gene, D gene, V gene, CDR3 DNA, CDR3 protein. The D gene is left open where the match is weak. Clone sizes are given selectively: once, few, many, or a class where the clone is expanded.

abundance: few; j_gene: TRBJ2-3; d_gene: -; v_gene: TRBV11-3; CDR3nt: TGTGCCAGCAGCCCCCCGGAGGGAACAGATACGCAGTATTTT; CDR3aa: CASSPPEGTDTQYF
abundance: few; j_gene: TRBJ2-1; d_gene: -; v_gene: TRBV25-1; CDR3nt: TGTGCCAGCAGCCAATGGACCTCTTACAATGAGCAGTTCTTC; CDR3aa: CASSQWTSYNEQFF
abundance: -; j_gene: TRBJ2-3; d_gene: TRBD2; v_gene: TRBV28; CDR3nt: TGTGCCAGCAGATTACCGGGACTAGCGGGGAGCACAGATACGCAGTATTTT; CDR3aa: CASRLPGLAGSTDTQYF
abundance: many; j_gene: TRBJ1-1; d_gene: -; v_gene: TRBV2; CDR3nt: TGTGCCAGCAGTGTCCGGGGCAAAGCTTTCTTT; CDR3aa: CASSVRGKAFF
abundance: -; j_gene: TRBJ1-2; d_gene: -; v_gene: TRBV14; CDR3nt: TGTGCCAGCAGCCAAGTGACAGCTAACTATGGCTACACCTTC; CDR3aa: CASSQVTANYGYTF
abundance: few; j_gene: TRBJ2-3; d_gene: -; v_gene: TRBV5-5; CDR3nt: TGTGCCAGCAGCTCCCTGTCGATTGGAGCAGATACGCAGTATTTT; CDR3aa: CASSSLSIGADTQYF
abundance: -; j_gene: TRBJ1-5; d_gene: -; v_gene: TRBV30; CDR3nt: TGTGCCTGGAGTTCGCGGGGAGATCAGCCCCAGCATTTT; CDR3aa: CAWSSRGDQPQHF
abundance: many; j_gene: TRBJ1-5; d_gene: -; v_gene: TRBV19; CDR3nt: TGTGCCAGTAGTATTGGGGGGCCTGGCAATCAGCCCCAGCATTTT; CDR3aa: CASSIGGPGNQPQHF
abundance: -; j_gene: TRBJ2-2; d_gene: TRBD2; v_gene: TRBV13; CDR3nt: TGTGCCAGCACAAAGGGACTAGCGGGGAACACCGGGGAGCTGTTTTTT; CDR3aa: CASTKGLAGNTGELFF
abundance: few; j_gene: TRBJ1-1; d_gene: -; v_gene: TRBV29-1; CDR3nt: TGCAGCAACATAGACAGAAACACTGAAGCTTTCTTT; CDR3aa: CSNIDRNTEAFF
abundance: many; j_gene: TRBJ1-5; d_gene: -; v_gene: TRBV19; CDR3nt: TGTGCCAGTAGTACGCGGCAGGGCGGCAATCAGCCCCAGCATTTT; CDR3aa: CASSTRQGGNQPQHF
abundance: few; j_gene: TRBJ2-7; d_gene: TRBD2; v_gene: TRBV13; CDR3nt: TGTGCCAGCAGCTTAGGGGTGGCTAGCGGTACCTACGAGCAGTACTTC; CDR3aa: CASSLGVASGTYEQYF
abundance: -; j_gene: TRBJ1-6; d_gene: -; v_gene: TRBV2; CDR3nt: TGTGCCAGCAGTGAAGCGGGGAGTAATGGTTCACCCCTCTACTTT; CDR3aa: CASSEAGSNGSPLYF
abundance: -; j_gene: TRBJ1-6; d_gene: TRBD1; v_gene: TRBV11-2; CDR3nt: TGTGCCAGCAGCTTAGGTCCGGACAGGAGCTCCTATAATTCACCCCTCCACTTT; CDR3aa: CASSLGPDRSSYNSPLHF
abundance: many; j_gene: TRBJ2-1; d_gene: -; v_gene: TRBV7-2; CDR3nt: TGTGCCAGCAGCCACCTGGACGGGAGGGGGCGTGAGCAGTTCTTC; CDR3aa: CASSHLDGRGREQFF
abundance: -; j_gene: TRBJ1-1; d_gene: -; v_gene: TRBV6-1; CDR3nt: TGTGCCAGCAGTGCCGCGGGACGGGCTTTCTTT; CDR3aa: CASSAAGRAFF
abundance: -; j_gene: TRBJ1-2; d_gene: -; v_gene: TRBV2; CDR3nt: TGTGCCAGCAGTGAATATGGTGATGGCTACACCTTC; CDR3aa: CASSEYGDGYTF
abundance: many; j_gene: TRBJ2-7; d_gene: TRBD1; v_gene: TRBV7-3; CDR3nt: TGTGCCAGCAGCTTAGGTCAGGGGGCGGGTTACGAGCAGTACTTC; CDR3aa: CASSLGQGAGYEQYF
abundance: -; j_gene: TRBJ2-3; d_gene: TRBD2; v_gene: TRBV11-2; CDR3nt: TGTGCCAGCAGCCTCGGACTAGCAGCCGGCACAGATACGCAGTATTTT; CDR3aa: CASSLGLAAGTDTQYF
abundance: many; j_gene: TRBJ1-1; d_gene: -; v_gene: TRBV7-9; CDR3nt: TGTGCCAGCAGCAATAGTAGGCACACTGAAGCTTTCTTT; CDR3aa: CASSNSRHTEAFF
abundance: many; j_gene: TRBJ1-5; d_gene: -; v_gene: TRBV20-1; CDR3nt: TGCAGTGCTAAACAGGGCCATAGCAATCAGCCCCAGCATTTT; CDR3aa: CSAKQGHSNQPQHF
abundance: many; j_gene: TRBJ1-1; d_gene: -; v_gene: TRBV19; CDR3nt: TGTGCCAGTAGTATAGTACCGGTCCGGGACACTGAAGCTTTCTTT; CDR3aa: CASSIVPVRDTEAFF
abundance: -; j_gene: TRBJ1-1; d_gene: -; v_gene: TRBV7-2; CDR3nt: TGTGCCAGCAGCTCCCACGGAGGCGAGGGGTCTGAAGCTTTCTTT; CDR3aa: CASSSHGGEGSEAFF
abundance: many; j_gene: TRBJ1-5; d_gene: -; v_gene: TRBV19; CDR3nt: TGTGCCAGTAGTCGACGGCTGGGTGGGGGAGGGAATCAGCCCCAGCATTTT; CDR3aa: CASSRRLGGGGNQPQHF
abundance: many; j_gene: TRBJ1-1; d_gene: -; v_gene: TRBV2; CDR3nt: TGTGCCAGCACCGAGACAGCCACGAACACTGAAGCTTTCTTT; CDR3aa: CASTETATNTEAFF
abundance: -; j_gene: TRBJ1-5; d_gene: -; v_gene: TRBV2; CDR3nt: TGCGCCGGCATCAACAGGATAAGTCAGCCCCAGCATTTT; CDR3aa: CAGINRISQPQHF
abundance: -; j_gene: TRBJ1-2; d_gene: -; v_gene: TRBV6-1; CDR3nt: TGTGCCAGCAGCGACAATCGGGGCAATCTCTACCGTGGCTACACCTTC; CDR3aa: CASSDNRGNLYRGYTF
abundance: many; j_gene: TRBJ1-2; d_gene: -; v_gene: TRBV6-5; CDR3nt: TGTGCCAGCAGTTACTCGATACCCGGGATAAGTGGCTACACCTTC; CDR3aa: CASSYSIPGISGYTF
abundance: many; j_gene: TRBJ1-3; d_gene: TRBD1; v_gene: TRBV29-1; CDR3nt: TGCAGCGTAAGGACAGGCGACGGAAACACCATATATTTT; CDR3aa: CSVRTGDGNTIYF
abundance: few; j_gene: TRBJ2-5; d_gene: -; v_gene: TRBV2; CDR3nt: TGTGCAAGCAGCAAAGGGCTGCAAGAGACCCAGTACTTC; CDR3aa: CASSKGLQETQYF
abundance: -; j_gene: TRBJ1-5; d_gene: TRBD1; v_gene: TRBV4-3; CDR3nt: TGCGCCAGCAGCCAAGAGCCAGGGGGCCTCAATCAGCCCCAGCATTTT; CDR3aa: CASSQEPGGLNQPQHF
abundance: many; j_gene: TRBJ1-1; d_gene: TRBD1; v_gene: TRBV29-1; CDR3nt: TGCAGCGCCGGACAGGGCCCCGAAGCTTTCTTT; CDR3aa: CSAGQGPEAFF
abundance: -; j_gene: TRBJ1-5; d_gene: -; v_gene: TRBV29-1; CDR3nt: TGCAGCGTGGCGCCGGGGAATGAGGAACAGCCCCAGCATTTT; CDR3aa: CSVAPGNEEQPQHF
abundance: -; j_gene: TRBJ1-2; d_gene: -; v_gene: TRBV29-1; CDR3nt: TGCAGCGCTGAATTGGGGACGTACGATGGCTACACCTTC; CDR3aa: CSAELGTYDGYTF
abundance: -; j_gene: TRBJ2-5; d_gene: -; v_gene: TRBV6-1; CDR3nt: TGTGCCAGCAGTCCGACAGGGAGGTCAGGGCAAGAGACCCAGTACTTC; CDR3aa: CASSPTGRSGQETQYF
abundance: few; j_gene: TRBJ1-6; d_gene: -; v_gene: TRBV9; CDR3nt: TGTGCCAGCAGCGTAGGCAGGAGCTCCTATAATTCACCCCTCCGCTTT; CDR3aa: CASSVGRSSYNSPLRF
abundance: -; j_gene: TRBJ2-3; d_gene: TRBD2; v_gene: TRBV20-1; CDR3nt: TGCAGTGCTACACTAGCGGGGCGCACAGATACGCAGTATTTT; CDR3aa: CSATLAGRTDTQYF
abundance: few; j_gene: TRBJ2-7; d_gene: -; v_gene: TRBV20-1; CDR3nt: TGCAGTGCTAGAGATCGCCAGGGCCACGAGCAGTACTTC; CDR3aa: CSARDRQGHEQYF
abundance: many; j_gene: TRBJ1-3; d_gene: TRBD1; v_gene: TRBV10-3; CDR3nt: TGTGCCATCAGGCAACAGCTCACAGGGGGCGGAAACACCATATATTTT; CDR3aa: CAIRQQLTGGGNTIYF
abundance: few; j_gene: TRBJ1-6; d_gene: -; v_gene: TRBV27; CDR3nt: TGTGCCAGCAGTTTAGAAGGATCTAATAATTCACCCCTCCACTTT; CDR3aa: CASSLEGSNNSPLHF
abundance: -; j_gene: TRBJ2-2; d_gene: -; v_gene: TRBV20-1; CDR3nt: TGCAGTGCTATGCCCCCGGCCAGGGGTTTAGTCGGGGAGCTGTTTTTT; CDR3aa: CSAMPPARGLVGELFF
abundance: few; j_gene: TRBJ1-1; d_gene: -; v_gene: TRBV19; CDR3nt: TGTGCCAGTAGTATAATGGGGCGGCTGAACACTGAAGCTTTCTTT; CDR3aa: CASSIMGRLNTEAFF
abundance: many; j_gene: TRBJ2-5; d_gene: TRBD2; v_gene: TRBV20-1; CDR3nt: TGCAGTGCTAGGTGGGGGGGGGAGACCCAGTACTTC; CDR3aa: CSARWGGETQYF
abundance: many; j_gene: TRBJ2-7; d_gene: -; v_gene: TRBV24-1; CDR3nt: TGTGCCACCAGTGATTTGAGGGGCTACGAGCAGTACTTC; CDR3aa: CATSDLRGYEQYF
abundance: -; j_gene: TRBJ2-2; d_gene: -; v_gene: TRBV7-3; CDR3nt: TGTGCCAGCAGCTTGGGGGCTTTCGGGGAGCTGTTTTTT; CDR3aa: CASSLGAFGELFF
abundance: many; j_gene: TRBJ2-5; d_gene: -; v_gene: TRBV7-3; CDR3nt: TGTGCCAGCAGCCTCGACTACGCGGAGACCCAGTACTTC; CDR3aa: CASSLDYAETQYF
abundance: -; j_gene: TRBJ2-5; d_gene: -; v_gene: TRBV7-6; CDR3nt: TGTGCCAGTAGCCGTTTCAGGGGCGAACAAGAGACCCAGTACTTC; CDR3aa: CASSRFRGEQETQYF
abundance: -; j_gene: TRBJ1-2; d_gene: -; v_gene: TRBV5-6; CDR3nt: TGTGCCAGCAGCTCCGGGCCGTCGGGCTATGGCTACACCTTC; CDR3aa: CASSSGPSGYGYTF
abundance: -; j_gene: TRBJ2-2; d_gene: -; v_gene: TRBV7-9; CDR3nt: TGTGCCAGCAGCATTACCGGGGAGCTGTTTTTT; CDR3aa: CASSITGELFF
abundance: -; j_gene: TRBJ1-3; d_gene: -; v_gene: TRBV7-6; CDR3nt: TGTGCCAGCAGCTCCTGGACTGGCCTAGGGTCTGGAAACACCATATATTTT; CDR3aa: CASSSWTGLGSGNTIYF
abundance: many; j_gene: TRBJ1-1; d_gene: -; v_gene: TRBV2; CDR3nt: TGTGCCAGCAGTGTTTACAGGAACACTGAAGCTTTCTTT; CDR3aa: CASSVYRNTEAFF
abundance: few; j_gene: TRBJ1-5; d_gene: TRBD1; v_gene: TRBV6-1; CDR3nt: TGTGCCAGCAGTGAAGCGGGCAGGGGGCTACGCAATCAGCCCCAGCATTTT; CDR3aa: CASSEAGRGLRNQPQHF
abundance: -; j_gene: TRBJ1-2; d_gene: TRBD1; v_gene: TRBV4-3; CDR3nt: TGCGCCAGCAGCCGCCGGACAGGGGGTAATGGCTACACCTTC; CDR3aa: CASSRRTGGNGYTF
abundance: few; j_gene: TRBJ2-1; d_gene: -; v_gene: TRBV6-5; CDR3nt: TGTGCCAGCAGAAACTCCGGGGCGGGGATAGATGAGCAGTTCTTC; CDR3aa: CASRNSGAGIDEQFF
abundance: many; j_gene: TRBJ2-1; d_gene: -; v_gene: TRBV25-1; CDR3nt: TGTGCCAGCAGTCCGAAGAGCTCCTACAATGAGCAGTTCTTC; CDR3aa: CASSPKSSYNEQFF
abundance: few; j_gene: TRBJ1-1; d_gene: TRBD1; v_gene: TRBV20-1; CDR3nt: TGCAGTGCTAGGACCACAGGGGAAACTGAAGCTTTCTTT; CDR3aa: CSARTTGETEAFF
abundance: -; j_gene: TRBJ2-1; d_gene: TRBD2; v_gene: TRBV9; CDR3nt: TGTGCCAGCAGCCTTGCTAGCGGGAGGGGTGAGCAGTTCTTC; CDR3aa: CASSLASGRGEQFF
abundance: many; j_gene: TRBJ2-7; d_gene: -; v_gene: TRBV10-3; CDR3nt: TGTGCCACCCTTTCGGGGAACGAGCAGTACTTC; CDR3aa: CATLSGNEQYF
abundance: many; j_gene: TRBJ2-1; d_gene: -; v_gene: TRBV29-1; CDR3nt: TGCAGCGTTGATTTCGAGGGTAGCTCCTACAATGAGCAGTTCTTC; CDR3aa: CSVDFEGSSYNEQFF